Listed below are T cell receptor beta chains from one sample, sequenced in a study of blood T cell repertoires in COVID-19. The repertoire was sequenced with immunoSEQ multiplex PCR; TCRdb's copy has only in-frame clones and lacks some. The table shows roughly 98,000 clones, with around 81% occurring only once. Sequenced sample: peripheral blood. The source of these receptors is a woman aged 70-85 years with active or convalescent COVID-19. Both conserved end residues are part of each CDR3. Each record gives: D gene, V gene, clone size, J gene, CDR3 DNA, CDR3 protein. D genes are given only for firm matches. Where a row states a size, it is once, few, many or the class of an expanded clone; other rows omit it.

-,TRBV19,-,TRBJ1-5,TGTGCCAGTAGTATCGGGGATAATCAGCCCCAGCATTTT,CASSIGDNQPQHF
-,TRBV21-1,-,TRBJ1-3,TGTGCCAGCAGCCCCCCCGGACAGGGGGGGACGGAAACCACCATATATTTT,CASSPPGQGGTETTIYF
-,TRBV9,-,TRBJ2-3,TGTGCCAGCAGCGTAGGGGGCCCCGGTTCGACGCAGTATTTT,CASSVGGPGSTQYF
-,TRBV29-1,-,TRBJ1-1,TGCAGCGTTGAGGGTTCAGGGTACACTGAAGCTTTCTTT,CSVEGSGYTEAFF
-,TRBV19,few,TRBJ2-7,TGTGCCAGTAGTACAGGGTACGAGCAGTACTTC,CASSTGYEQYF
TRBD1,TRBV28,once,TRBJ2-3,TGTGCCAGCAGTAAGACAGGGGGGAACACAGATACGCAGTATTTT,CASSKTGGNTDTQYF
TRBD2,TRBV9,-,TRBJ2-3,TGTGCCAGCAGCGTAGAACTAGCGGGGGGCGCCACAGATACGCAGTATTTT,CASSVELAGGATDTQYF
TRBD1,TRBV29-1,-,TRBJ2-1,TGCAGCGTTGAGAGGGACAGGGGGAATGAGCAGTTCTTC,CSVERDRGNEQFF
TRBD1,TRBV28,-,TRBJ2-1,TGTGCCAGCAGCAGCGAGGGGGCAGGTGAGCAGTTCTTC,CASSSEGAGEQFF
-,TRBV4-1,few,TRBJ1-5,TGCGCCAGCAGCCCTGAGGACAGTAGCAATCAGCCCCAGCATTTT,CASSPEDSSNQPQHF
TRBD2,TRBV5-1,-,TRBJ2-1,TGCGCCAGCAGCCCCGGGACTAGCGGGATCTTTGAGCAGTTCTTC,CASSPGTSGIFEQFF
TRBD1,TRBV5-1,-,TRBJ2-3,TGCGCCAGTAACAGGGGATCGGATACGCAGTATTTT,CASNRGSDTQYF
-,TRBV28,few,TRBJ2-5,TGTGCCAGCCGGGGGTACCAAGAGACCCAGTACTTC,CASRGYQETQYF
-,TRBV19,-,TRBJ2-6,TGTGCCAGTAGTATAGGTCAGAAAGGGGCCAACGTCCTGACTTTC,CASSIGQKGANVLTF
TRBD2,TRBV7-8,once,TRBJ2-7,TGTTCCGACCCGGGACTAGCGGGGGAGAACTACGAGCAGTACTTC,CSDPGLAGENYEQYF
TRBD1,TRBV5-1,-,TRBJ2-7,TGCGCCAGCAGCTCAACGGACAGGGGCGCCCACGAGCAGTACTTC,CASSSTDRGAHEQYF
TRBD2,TRBV18,-,TRBJ2-3,TGTGCCAGCTCACAACTAGCGAGCACAGATACGCAGTATTTT,CASSQLASTDTQYF
TRBD1,TRBV5-5,-,TRBJ1-3,TGTGCCAGCAGGAGACAGGGGGCTGATGGAAACACCATATATTTT,CASRRQGADGNTIYF